These 9 T cell receptor beta chains originate from one sample sequenced in a study of blood T cell repertoires in COVID-19. The assay was immunoSEQ multiplex PCR, and TCRdb's table has in-frame clones only and misses some. Of some 400,000 clones listed, almost 90% are singletons. The sample comprised peripheral blood. The receptors derive from a man younger than 35 with active or convalescent COVID-19.

This clone appeared once. The CDR3 bases are TGCAGCGTTGAATGGGTTCCGGGAGGCTACACCTTC. The encoded protein is CSVEWVPGGYTF. The V and J genes are TRBV29-1 and TRBJ1-2; no clear D gene. The germline V and J ends were trimmed by 2 bases and 8 bases, with 12 bases remaining between them. The CDR3 length is 12 residues. Germline values: CDR1 SQVTM, CDR2 ANQGSEA.

In DNA, the CDR3 is TGTGCCAGCAGTTATGGGGGCCAGGGGGCTTATTCACCCCTCCACTTT. Translated: CASSYGGQGAYSPLHF. The chain has TRBV6-6 and TRBJ1-6; 8 bases align to TRBD1. This CDR3 is built from 16 residues. CDR1 is MNHNY, CDR2 SVGAGI, per germline (reference sequence). The trim removed 3 bases at V and 8 bases at J, leaving 9 bases unmatched.

The chain is built from TRBV7-2 and TRBJ1-6, with D possibly being TRBD1 (6 bases). The CDR3 runs to 15 residues. The V and J ends lost 4 bases and 7 bases respectively, with 14 bases between them. Germline-derived CDR1 and CDR2 are SGHTA and FQGNSA. The CDR3 here is CASSSTGPKNSPLHF. DNA of the CDR3: TGTGCCAGCAGCTCTACAGGGCCTAAAAATTCACCCCTCCACTTT.

V is TRBV11-2 and J is TRBJ1-3; unclear D gene. The CDR3 extends over 14 amino acids. The germline CDR1 and CDR2 sequences are SGHAT and FQNNGV. The V end was cut by 5 bases, the J end by 4 bases, with 12 bases between. CDR3 sequence: CASSPEDFGNTIYF. The CDR3 bases are TGTGCCAGCAGCCCGGAGGATTTCGGAAACACCATATATTTT.

In regard to this clone: This sequence may be a read error, since a much larger clone differs from it by one base. Other DNA sequences of this sample code for an identical CDR3. CDR3 sequence: CASSQNYEQYF. In DNA, the CDR3 is TGTGCCAGCAGTCAAAACTACGAGCAGTACTTC. This chain links TRBV6-2 or TRBV6-3 with TRBJ2-7, with unresolved D. V gave up 5 bases and J gave up 3 bases, with 5 bases separating them. CDR3 length equals 11 residues. The V gene's germline CDR1 is MNHEY and CDR2 SVGEGT.

The V gene is TRBV5-4, the J gene TRBJ2-3, with 7 bases lining up with TRBD2. The CDR3 runs to 15 residues. Germline assignment: CDR1 SGHNT and CDR2 YYREEE (reference sequence). The trim removed 3 bases at V and 0 bases at J, leaving 4 bases unmatched. The CDR3 spells CASSSLAVSTDTQYF. DNA for the CDR3: TGTGCCAGCAGCTCGCTAGCGGTTAGCACAGATACGCAGTATTTT.

This clone was found once. The chain combines TRBV3-1 (or the pseudogene TRBV3-2) with TRBJ2-3; the D gene is possibly TRBD2 (5 bases). The CDR3 has 16 amino acids. Germline CDR1 and CDR2: LGHDT and YNNKEL (reference sequence). Trimming left V 2 bases short and J 7 bases short, with 19 bases between. The DNA of the CDR3 is TGTGCCAGCAGCCAAAGAACCCTAGCAGTCCCGTATACGCAGTATTTT. Its protein is CASSQRTLAVPYTQYF.

This sequence joins TRBV6-5 and TRBJ2-7, with TRBD2 matching over 7 bases. The CDR3 length is 15 residues. The V gene end was trimmed by 2 bases and the J gene end by 9 bases; junction bases not matched to a gene: 13. The germline gives CDR1 MNHEY, CDR2 SVGAGI. The CDR3 here is CASSYEGGSKFPQYF. The CDR3 bases are TGTGCCAGCAGTTACGAGGGCGGGAGCAAGTTTCCGCAGTACTTC.

The CDR3: CASSPSDRDDGYTF. The CDR3 coding sequence is TGTGCCAGCAGCCCCTCCGACAGGGACGATGGCTACACCTTC. V is TRBV7-9 and J is TRBJ1-2; 7 bases map to TRBD1. J was trimmed by 6 bases and V by 5 bases; bases with no gene match: 9. The CDR3 covers 14 residues. In germline, CDR1 is SEHNR, CDR2 FQNEAQ (reference sequence).